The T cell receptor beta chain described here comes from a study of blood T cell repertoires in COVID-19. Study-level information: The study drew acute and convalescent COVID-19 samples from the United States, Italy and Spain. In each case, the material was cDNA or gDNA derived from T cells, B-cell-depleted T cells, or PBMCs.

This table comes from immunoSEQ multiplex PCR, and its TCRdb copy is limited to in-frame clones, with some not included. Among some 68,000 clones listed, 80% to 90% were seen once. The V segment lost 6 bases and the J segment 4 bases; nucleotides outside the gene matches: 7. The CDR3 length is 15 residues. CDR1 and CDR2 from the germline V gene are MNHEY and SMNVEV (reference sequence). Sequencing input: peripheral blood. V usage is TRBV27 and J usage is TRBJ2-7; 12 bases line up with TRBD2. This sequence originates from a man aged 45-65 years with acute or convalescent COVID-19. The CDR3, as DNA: TGTGCCAGCAGACCGACTAGCGGGAGAGGGTACGAGCAGTACTTC. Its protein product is CASRPTSGRGYEQYF.